These 7 T cell receptor beta chains came from one sample sequenced in a study of neurological immune-mediated disorders. TCRdb re-analysed the 5' RACE reads in MiXCR, keeping a single row per CDR3 protein. The sample has around 18,000 distinct CDR3 sequences, roughly 20% seen once; the top ten hold about 23%. The sequenced sample consisted of PBMCs. The source of these receptors is a man aged 50 to 59 in good health.

This clonotype occurred many times. The CDR3 sequence: CSAVPSGSSYNEQFF. As DNA, the CDR3 is TGCAGTGCTGTTCCCTCTGGTAGCTCCTACAATGAGCAGTTCTTC. This rearrangement joins TRBV20-1 to TRBJ2-1; D remains ambiguous. The CDR3 sequence is 15 residues long. The V and J ends lost 5 bases and 0 bases respectively, with 14 bases between them. Germline V CDR1 and CDR2: DFQATT, SNEGSKA (reference sequence).

At least ten counts were recorded for this clonotype. The chain joins TRBV15 to TRBJ2-7; D is unclear. Germline V gene sequence: CDR1 LNHNV, CDR2 YYDKDF (reference sequence). V shed 6 bases and J shed 0 bases, with 9 bases lying between them. This CDR3 has 13 amino acids. The CDR3 here is CATRRQSSYEQYF. The DNA of the CDR3 is TGTGCCACCAGACGACAAAGCTCCTACGAGCAGTACTTC.

J is TRBJ2-7 and V is TRBV28; D is ambiguous. CDR3 length: 16 residues. Trimming took 1 base from V and 7 from J, leaving 20 bases between them. Per the germline V gene, CDR1 is MDHEN and CDR2 is SYDVKM. CDR3 in amino acids: CASSLLGSRFVLEQYF. CDR3 sequence (DNA): TGTGCCAGCAGTTTATTGGGCAGCCGTTTCGTTTTAGAGCAGTACTTC.

The V call is TRBV28, the J call TRBJ2-7; D is perhaps TRBD2 (6 bases). The length of the CDR3 is 14 residues. Germline CDR1 and CDR2: MDHEN and SYDVKM. The germline V and J ends were trimmed by 1 base and 6 bases, with 13 bases remaining between them. Here the CDR3 reads CASSLYGGNGEQYF. The DNA of the CDR3 is TGTGCCAGCAGTTTATACGGGGGAAATGGCGAGCAGTACTTC. The entire variable domain, with the rest obtained from reference TRBV28 and TRBJ2-7, is as follows: DVKVTQSSRYLVKRTGEKVFLECVQDMDHENMFWYRQDPGLGLRLIYFSYDVKMKEKGDIPEGYSVSREKKERFSLILESASTNQTSMYLCASSLYGGNGEQYFGPGTRLTVT.

This clonotype was picked up many times. J is TRBJ2-7 and V is TRBV20-1; TRBD2 matches at 8 bases. The V gene end was trimmed by 5 bases and the J gene end by 0 bases; junction bases not matched to a gene: 21. The V gene's germline CDR1 is DFQATT and CDR2 SNEGSKA (reference sequence). This CDR3 comprises 19 residues. Here the CDR3 DNA reads TGCAGTGCTTTACCCCCTCCACTACTAGCGGTCCACCCCTCCTACGAGCAGTACTTC. Translating gives CSALPPPLLAVHPSYEQYF.

This clonotype was seen many times. The chain links TRBV27 to TRBJ2-7; tentatively, D is TRBD1 (7 bases). V lost 0 bases, J lost 3 bases, and 12 bases lay in between. This CDR3 comprises 15 residues. Germline V CDR1 and CDR2: MNHEY, SMNVEV (reference sequence). CDR3 nucleotide sequence: TGTGCCAGCAGTTTATCACAGGGGAGGAGCTACGAGCAGTACTTC. This translates into CASSLSQGRSYEQYF.

This clonotype appeared a few times. The V call is TRBV7-2, the J call TRBJ2-5, with 7 positions matching TRBD1. The CDR3 is made up of 16 amino acids. CDR1 and CDR2 (germline): SGHTA, FQGNSA. The trim removed 5 bases at V and 5 bases at J, leaving 14 bases unmatched. CDR3 region: CASSERQGGTGETQYF. CDR3 in DNA: TGTGCCAGCAGCGAAAGGCAAGGGGGCACTGGGGAGACCCAGTACTTC.